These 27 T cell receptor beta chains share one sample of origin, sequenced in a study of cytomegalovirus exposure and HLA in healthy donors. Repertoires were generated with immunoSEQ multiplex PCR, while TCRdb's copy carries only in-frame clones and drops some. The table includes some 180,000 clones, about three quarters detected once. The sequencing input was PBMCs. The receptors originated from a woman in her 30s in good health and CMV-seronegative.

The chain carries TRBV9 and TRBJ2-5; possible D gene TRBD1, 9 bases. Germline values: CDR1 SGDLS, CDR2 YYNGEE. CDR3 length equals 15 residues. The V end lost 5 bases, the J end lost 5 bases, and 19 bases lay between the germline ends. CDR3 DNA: TGTGCCAGCAGTGGTACAGGGGGCGGGAGGGAGACCCAGTACTTC. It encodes CASSGTGGGRETQYF.

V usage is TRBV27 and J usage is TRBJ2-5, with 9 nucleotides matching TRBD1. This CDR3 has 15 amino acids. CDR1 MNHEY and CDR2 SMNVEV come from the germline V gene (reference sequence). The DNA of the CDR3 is TGTCATCCGGACAGGGGCGTCCGAAGGCGGGAGACCCAGTACTTC. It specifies CHPDRGVRRRETQYF.

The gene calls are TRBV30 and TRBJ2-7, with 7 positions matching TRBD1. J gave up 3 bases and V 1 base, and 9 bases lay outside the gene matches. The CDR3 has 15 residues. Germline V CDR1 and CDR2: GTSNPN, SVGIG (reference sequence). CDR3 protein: CAWSAGGRTSYEQYF. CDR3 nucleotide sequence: TGTGCCTGGAGTGCAGGGGGTCGTACCAGCTACGAGCAGTACTTC. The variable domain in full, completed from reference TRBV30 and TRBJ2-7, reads SQTIHQWPATLVQPVGSPLSLECTVEGTSNPNLYWYRQAAGRGLQLLFYSVGIGQISSEVPQNLSASRPQDRQFILSSKKLLLSDSGFYLCAWSAGGRTSYEQYFGPGTRLTVT.

The CDR3 loop is CASSQLAAVHNEQFF. Written as DNA, the CDR3 is TGCGCCAGCAGCCAATTAGCCGCAGTCCACAATGAGCAGTTCTTC. The rearrangement links TRBV4-1 to TRBJ2-1, with D hard to call. This CDR3 has 15 residues. Germline assignment: CDR1 MGHRA and CDR2 YSYEKL. The germline V and J ends were trimmed by 2 bases and 5 bases, with 13 bases remaining between them.

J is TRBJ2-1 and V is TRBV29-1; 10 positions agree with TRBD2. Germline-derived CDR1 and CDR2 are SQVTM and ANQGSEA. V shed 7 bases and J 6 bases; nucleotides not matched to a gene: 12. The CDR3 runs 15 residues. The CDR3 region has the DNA TGCAGCGCCGATCGAGCGGGAGGGGTTATCAATGAGCAGTTCTTC. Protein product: CSADRAGGVINEQFF.

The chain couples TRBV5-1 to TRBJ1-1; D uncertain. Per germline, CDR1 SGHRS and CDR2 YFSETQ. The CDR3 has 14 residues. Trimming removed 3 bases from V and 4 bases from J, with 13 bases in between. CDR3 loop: CASSWTWGGTEAFF. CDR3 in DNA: TGCGCCAGCAGCTGGACTTGGGGAGGCACTGAAGCTTTCTTT.

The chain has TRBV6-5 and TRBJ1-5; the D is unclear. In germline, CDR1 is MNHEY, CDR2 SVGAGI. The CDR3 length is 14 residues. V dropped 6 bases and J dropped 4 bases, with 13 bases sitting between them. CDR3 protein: CASSEFWLNQPQHF. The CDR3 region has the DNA TGTGCCAGCAGCGAGTTCTGGTTGAATCAGCCCCAGCATTTT.

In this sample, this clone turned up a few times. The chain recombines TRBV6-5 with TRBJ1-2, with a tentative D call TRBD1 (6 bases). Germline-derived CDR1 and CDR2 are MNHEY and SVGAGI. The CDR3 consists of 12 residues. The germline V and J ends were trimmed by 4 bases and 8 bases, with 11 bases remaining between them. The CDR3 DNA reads TGTGCCAGCAGTTCGGCAACAGGGGGCTACACCTTC. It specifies CASSSATGGYTF.

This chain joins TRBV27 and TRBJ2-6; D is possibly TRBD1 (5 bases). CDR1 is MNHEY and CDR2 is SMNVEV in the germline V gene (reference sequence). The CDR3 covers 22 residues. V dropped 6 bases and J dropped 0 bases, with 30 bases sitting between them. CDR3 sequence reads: CASRDSIGVYGSEDSGANVLTF. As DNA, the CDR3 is TGTGCCAGCAGAGACAGTATAGGAGTGTACGGCAGCGAAGACTCTGGGGCCAACGTCCTGACTTTC. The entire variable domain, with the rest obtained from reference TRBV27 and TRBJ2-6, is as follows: EAQVTQNPRYLITVTGKKLTVTCSQNMNHEYMSWYRQDPGLGLRQIYYSMNVEVTDKGDVPEGYKVSRKEKRNFPLILESPSPNQTSLYFCASRDSIGVYGSEDSGANVLTFGAGSRLTVL.

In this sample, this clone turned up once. The CDR3 region is CASSIHWTAAEKLFF. The CDR3 coding sequence is TGTGCCAGCAGCATTCATTGGACAGCGGCTGAAAAACTGTTTTTT. V usage is TRBV5-4 and J usage is TRBJ1-4; D may be TRBD1 (6 bases). Germline CDR1 reads SGHNT; CDR2 reads YYREEE (reference sequence). V lost 4 bases to trimming and J lost 7 bases, with 17 bases between them. This CDR3 is 15 amino acids long. Complete variable domain (other parts from reference TRBV5-4 and TRBJ1-4): ETGVTQSPTHLIKTRGQQVTLRCSSQSGHNTVSWYQQALGQGPQFIFQYYREEENGRGNFPPRFSGLQFPNYSSELNVNALELDDSALYLCASSIHWTAAEKLFFGSGTQLSVL.

The CDR3 DNA reads as TGTGCCAGCAGTGGCCTTGGGGGGGCGCCTAACTATGGCTACACCTTC. This encodes CASSGLGGAPNYGYTF. The chain employs TRBV25-1 and TRBJ1-2; D may be TRBD1 (6 bases). The CDR3 covers 16 residues. The V and J ends lost 4 bases and 0 bases respectively, with 15 bases between them. Germline CDR1 MGHDK, CDR2 SYGVNS.

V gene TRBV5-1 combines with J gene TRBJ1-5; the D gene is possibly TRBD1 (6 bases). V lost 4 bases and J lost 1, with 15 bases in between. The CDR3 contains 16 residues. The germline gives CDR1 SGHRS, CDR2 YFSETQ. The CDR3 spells CASSPGGGASNQPQHF. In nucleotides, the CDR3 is TGCGCCAGCAGCCCCGGAGGGGGGGCAAGCAATCAGCCCCAGCATTTT.

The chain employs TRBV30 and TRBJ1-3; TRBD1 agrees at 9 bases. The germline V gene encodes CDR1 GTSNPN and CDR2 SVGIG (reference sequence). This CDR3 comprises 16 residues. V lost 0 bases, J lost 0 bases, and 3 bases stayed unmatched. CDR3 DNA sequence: TGTGCCTGGAGTGTGGTGACAGGGGGCTCTGGAAACACCATATATTTT. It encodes CAWSVVTGGSGNTIYF.

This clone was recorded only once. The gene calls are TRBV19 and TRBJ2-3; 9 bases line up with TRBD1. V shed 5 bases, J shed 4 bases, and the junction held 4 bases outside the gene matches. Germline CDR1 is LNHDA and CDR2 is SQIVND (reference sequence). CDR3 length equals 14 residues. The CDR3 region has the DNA TGTGCCAGTAGTCCTCGGACAGGGGCAGATACGCAGTATTTT. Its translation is CASSPRTGADTQYF.

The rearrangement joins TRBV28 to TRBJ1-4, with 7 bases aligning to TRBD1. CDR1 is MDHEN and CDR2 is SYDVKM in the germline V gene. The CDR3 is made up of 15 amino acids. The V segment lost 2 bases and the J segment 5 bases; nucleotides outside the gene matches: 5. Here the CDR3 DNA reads TGTGCCAGCAGTTTACTGACAGGGTCGAATGAAAAACTGTTTTTT. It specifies CASSLLTGSNEKLFF.

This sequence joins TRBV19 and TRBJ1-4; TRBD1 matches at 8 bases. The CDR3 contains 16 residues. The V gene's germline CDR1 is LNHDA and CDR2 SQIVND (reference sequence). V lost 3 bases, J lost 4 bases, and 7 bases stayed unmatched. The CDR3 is CASSMDRAVGNEKLFF. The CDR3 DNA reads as TGTGCCAGTAGTATGGACAGGGCGGTGGGTAATGAAAAACTGTTTTTT.

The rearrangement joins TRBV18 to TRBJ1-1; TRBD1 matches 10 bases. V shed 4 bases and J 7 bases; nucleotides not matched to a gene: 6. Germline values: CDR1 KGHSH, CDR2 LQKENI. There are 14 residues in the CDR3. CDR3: CASSLDRGQNEAFF. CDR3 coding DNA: TGTGCCAGCTCACTAGACAGGGGGCAAAATGAAGCTTTCTTT.

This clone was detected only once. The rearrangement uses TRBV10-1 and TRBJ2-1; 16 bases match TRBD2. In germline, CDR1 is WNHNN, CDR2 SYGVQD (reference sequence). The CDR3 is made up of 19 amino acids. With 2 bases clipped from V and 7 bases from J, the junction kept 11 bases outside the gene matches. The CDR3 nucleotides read TGCGCCAGCAGTGAGAGGCCCGGGACTAGCGGGAGGGCTCTGAATGAGCAGTTCTTC. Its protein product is CASSERPGTSGRALNEQFF.

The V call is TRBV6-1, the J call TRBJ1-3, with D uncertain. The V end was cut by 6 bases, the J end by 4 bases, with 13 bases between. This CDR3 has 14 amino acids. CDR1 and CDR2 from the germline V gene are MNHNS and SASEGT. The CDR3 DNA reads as TGTGCCAGCAGGGTGACTAACCCAGGAAACACCATATATTTT. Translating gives CASRVTNPGNTIYF.

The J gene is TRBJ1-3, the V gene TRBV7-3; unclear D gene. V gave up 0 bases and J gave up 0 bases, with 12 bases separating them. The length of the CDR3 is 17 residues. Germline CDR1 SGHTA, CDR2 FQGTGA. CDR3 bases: TGTGCCAGCAGCTTAACCGCGGACGGGGACTCTGGAAACACCATATATTTT. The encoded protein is CASSLTADGDSGNTIYF.

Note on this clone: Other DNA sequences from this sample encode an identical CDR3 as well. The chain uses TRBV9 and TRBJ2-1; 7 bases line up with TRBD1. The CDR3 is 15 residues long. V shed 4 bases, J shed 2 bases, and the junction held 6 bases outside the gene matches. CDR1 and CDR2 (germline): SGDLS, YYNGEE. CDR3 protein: CASSPRDRTYNEQFF. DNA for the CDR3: TGTGCCAGCAGCCCACGGGACAGAACCTACAATGAGCAGTTCTTC. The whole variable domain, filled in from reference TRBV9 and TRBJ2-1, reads DSGVTQTPKHLITATGQRVTLRCSPRSGDLSVYWYQQSLDQGLQFLIQYYNGEERAKGNILERFSAQQFPDLHSELNLSSLELGDSALYFCASSPRDRTYNEQFFGPGTRLTVL.

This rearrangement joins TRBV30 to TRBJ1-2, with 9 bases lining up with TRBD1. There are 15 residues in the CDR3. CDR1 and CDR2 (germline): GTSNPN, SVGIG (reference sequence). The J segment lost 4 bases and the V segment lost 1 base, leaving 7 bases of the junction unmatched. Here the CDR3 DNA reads TGTGCCTGGAGTGGGGGGACAGGGTCCGGCTATGGCTACACCTTC. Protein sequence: CAWSGGTGSGYGYTF.

In DNA, the CDR3 is TGCAGCGTACGCGAACCTATAGCGGGAGGGCTCAATGAGCAGTTCTTC. Translated: CSVREPIAGGLNEQFF. The gene calls are TRBV29-1 and TRBJ2-1, with 11 positions matching TRBD2. Germline loops: CDR1 SQVTM, CDR2 ANQGSEA. The CDR3 is 16 residues long. The ends lost 6 bases at V and 6 bases at J; junction bases unmatched: 13.

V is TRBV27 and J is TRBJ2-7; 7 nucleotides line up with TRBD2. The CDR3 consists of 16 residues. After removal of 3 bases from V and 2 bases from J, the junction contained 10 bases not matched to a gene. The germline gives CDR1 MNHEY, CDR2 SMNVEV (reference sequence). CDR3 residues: CASSFGGRGLPYEQYF. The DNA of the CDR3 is TGTGCCAGCAGTTTCGGGGGGAGAGGATTACCCTACGAGCAGTACTTC.

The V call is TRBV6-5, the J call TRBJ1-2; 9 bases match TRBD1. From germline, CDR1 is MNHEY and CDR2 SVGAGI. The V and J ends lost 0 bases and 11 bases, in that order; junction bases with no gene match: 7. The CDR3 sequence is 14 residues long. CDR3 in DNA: TGTGCCAGCAGTTACTCCGGACAGGGGCCTGGGTACACCTTC. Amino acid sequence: CASSYSGQGPGYTF.

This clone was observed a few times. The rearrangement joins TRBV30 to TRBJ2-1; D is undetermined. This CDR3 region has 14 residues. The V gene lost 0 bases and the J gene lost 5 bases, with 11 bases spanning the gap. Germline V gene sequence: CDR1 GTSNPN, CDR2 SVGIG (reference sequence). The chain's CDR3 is CAWSVLSPDNEQFF. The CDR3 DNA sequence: TGTGCCTGGAGTGTACTGTCCCCTGACAATGAGCAGTTCTTC.

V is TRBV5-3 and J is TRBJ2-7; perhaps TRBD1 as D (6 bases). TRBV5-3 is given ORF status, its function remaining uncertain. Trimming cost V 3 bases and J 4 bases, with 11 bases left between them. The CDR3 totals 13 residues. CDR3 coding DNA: TGTGCCAGAAGCTACGGCAGGGGTTACGAGCAGTACTTC. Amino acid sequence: CARSYGRGYEQYF.